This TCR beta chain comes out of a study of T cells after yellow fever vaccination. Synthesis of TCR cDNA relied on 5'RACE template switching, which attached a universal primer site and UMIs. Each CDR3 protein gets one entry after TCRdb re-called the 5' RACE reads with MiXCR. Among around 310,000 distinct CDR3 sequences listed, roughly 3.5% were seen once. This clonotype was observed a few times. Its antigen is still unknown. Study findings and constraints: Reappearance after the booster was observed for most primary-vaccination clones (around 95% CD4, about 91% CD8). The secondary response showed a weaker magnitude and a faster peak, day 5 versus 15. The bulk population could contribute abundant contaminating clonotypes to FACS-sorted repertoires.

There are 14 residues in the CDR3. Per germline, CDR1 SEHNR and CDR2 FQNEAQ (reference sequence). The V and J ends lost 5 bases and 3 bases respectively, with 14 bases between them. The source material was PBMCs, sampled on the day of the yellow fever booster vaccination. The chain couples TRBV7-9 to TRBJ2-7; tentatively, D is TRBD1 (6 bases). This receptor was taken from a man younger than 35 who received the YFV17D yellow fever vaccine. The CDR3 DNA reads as TGTGCCAGCAGCCACGGACAGTTGGACTACGAGCAGTACGTC. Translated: CASSHGQLDYEQYV.